This TCR beta chain was identified during a study of cytomegalovirus exposure and HLA in healthy donors (TCRdb year 2017). Broadly, across the study: An earlier analysis of approximately 590 of the donors reported 250 to 350 Gb of sequence data and around 110 million unique TCR beta sequences from roughly 180 million T cells. About 280 gigabases of sequencing data and approximately 93 million unique TCR sequences were included in an early release covering 550 to 650 HLA-typed donors. The genetic ancestry cluster associated with self-reported Caucasian donors included about 84% of the roughly 360 genotyped donors. The aim of the study was to test whether cataloging public T cell receptors could identify signatures of past pathogen exposure. The T cell repertoires of some 700 subjects were profiled by immunosequencing and related to cytomegalovirus serostatus. A separate validation cohort of approximately 130 different subjects was used in addition to the 666-subject first cohort. To predict cytomegalovirus infection status, the study combined high-throughput TCR immunosequencing, statistical association of individual TCRs with disease status, and machine learning. In a later analysis, previously published TCR beta repertoires from some 640 donors were re-analyzed and high-resolution HLA genotyping was added so that TCR occurrence patterns could be studied. Rather than drawing on any new phenotypic data, the later analysis identified candidate immune exposures from TCR beta sequences and the way those sequences occurred across donors. An earlier analysis of approximately 640 of the donors applied high-throughput TCR beta sequencing to assess whether each TCR beta V gene segment acted as functional or pseudogenic. Alongside the repertoire data, information on donor age, sex, ethnicity and CMV serostatus was compiled. In a later genetic analysis, genome-wide SNP genotypes for 398 of the 666 donors were used, and that subset was treated as a discovery cohort. Every discovery cohort repertoire had been produced on one sequencing platform. Both class I and class II loci were covered by HLA typing, at four-digit resolution. Typing coverage varied by locus: roughly 629-630 donors for A, B, C, DRB1 and DQB1; 500 to 550 for DQA1; approximately 610 for DPA1; 400 to 480 for DPB1. Several DR-DQ haplotypes were treated as single units for association and clustering because of strong linkage in the cohort. Across about 380 genotyped donors of the cohort, an average of 235,054 unique TCR beta nucleotide sequences per donor were sequenced, and about a sixth of those sequences were non-productive. Here is what the overall study found, with its caveats: An association between a missense DCLRE1C variant and V-gene and J-gene trimming of TCR beta chains was found in a later genetic analysis and replicated in an independent cohort. In a later analysis, TCR association rates were found to vary across HLA loci, with the most associated TCRs seen for DRB1 alleles and the fewest for HLA-C alleles. An earlier analysis of around 540 of the donors showed that most TCR beta V segments appeared in productive rearrangements either about 87% or about 30% of the time, which broadly matched IMGT annotations. The study listed over 150 TCR beta chains as associated with cytomegalovirus. In this cohort, only TCR beta chains were sequenced, and detectable features were limited by the absence of alpha or paired-chain data. At a false discovery rate of 0.05, a later analysis linked under 20,000 TCR beta sequences to specific HLA alleles. Correlated functional status among segregating V segments might reflect linkage disequilibrium, but an unknown experimental factor could not be ruled out. For the cohort, immune exposure information was limited to CMV serostatus. Compared with the approximately 710-donor mean, donors in an Asian-associated ancestry cluster had fewer N-insertions in productive TCRs, according to a later genetic analysis. Seventeen rarely observed V segments, including chromosome 9 orphons, were excluded from the earlier analysis of approximately 500 of the donors because counts were too low. A cluster of highly shared sequence variants was judged likely to be a technical artifact of the sequencing pipeline. Most CMV-associated TCR beta chains appeared to be HLA-restricted in a later analysis, and the HLA associations seemed to be driven largely by CMV exposure. It was suggested by the authors that the approach could potentially be generalized to other disease states and immunological phenotypes. In a later analysis, several top co-occurrence clusters were reported to appear linked to parvovirus B19, influenza, CMV and Epstein-Barr virus. The classifier was reported to diagnose cytomegalovirus status with high specificity and sensitivity in both the original cohort and the validation cohort. When HLA alleles, especially DR and DQ, strongly co-occurred, TCR associations were difficult to assign to individual alleles. Because the 87-base-pair reads could not distinguish some IMGT-functional V segments, including TRBV6-2 and TRBV6-3, those segments were excluded. In vitro tests confirmed that three of the cytomegalovirus-associated TCR beta chains recognize cytomegalovirus antigens. Because HLA typing was missing for some donors at each locus, association tests included only the typed subset. Presence/absence analyses assumed roughly uniform sequencing depth across donors, an assumption that may not hold. A further reported finding was that TCR beta sequences accurately predicted the HLA-A and HLA-B alleles for most subjects in the first cohort. A later analysis found that HLA-associated TCR beta chains were more clonally expanded and had lower generation probabilities than equally common non-associated chains. Most TCR sequences were observed very rarely across donors, whereas some public TCRs were present in many individuals.

Library construction relied on the immunoSEQ multiplex PCR assay. For the multiplex PCR, a mixture combining 60 forward primers for TCR Vbeta segments and 13 reverse primers for TCR Jbeta segments was used. A multiplex PCR assay on genomic DNA amplified the CDR3 region of rearranged TCR beta genes. The amplified TCR beta libraries were sequenced on the Illumina HiSeq System as 87-base-pair reads. The authors' analysis ran thus. Across the 700 or so repertoires, a later analysis counted 75 million to 90 million unique TCR beta chains, roughly 11 million of which were shared by at least two donors. Raw reads were error-corrected and collapsed into unique sequences with a nearest-neighbor algorithm that merged closely related sequences to remove PCR and sequencing errors. CDR3 sequences were aligned to IMGT reference sequences to assign V, D and J gene segments. For a sequence to be retained, a match of at least six nucleotides was required to both a V gene segment and a J gene segment. Rearrangements were called productive when the CDR3 lacked stop codons and stayed in frame with V and J; all others were non-productive. CDR3 was defined according to IMGT convention as the region running from the second conserved V-encoded cysteine to the conserved J-encoded phenylalanine. The earlier analysis of a few hundred of the donors excluded any sequence lacking an unambiguous match to a single V gene segment. In an earlier analysis of several hundred of the donors, V segments were called functional above 56.7% productive rearrangements and were called segregating when the between-donor standard deviation exceeded 5%. A statistical classification framework was built for diagnosing cytomegalovirus status from the catalog of TCR beta chain sequences. In a later analysis, TCR nucleotide sequences were compared against IMGT/GENE-DB human TR gene sequences so that V and J genes could be assigned. In a later analysis, CDR3 sequences and most-parsimonious VDJ recombination scenarios were assigned using the TCRdist pipeline. A later analysis defined each TCR beta chain by its CDR3 amino acid sequence plus V-gene family, and excluded reads lacking a unique V-gene family. A later analysis removed 592 highly shared, low-generation-probability nucleotide sequences to deal with suspected cross-contamination and a sequencing artifact. For each public chain, a later analysis derived a clonal expansion index from normalized ranks of inferred template counts within each repertoire. In a later analysis, generation probabilities were computed using a VDJ recombination model fitted to out-of-frame rearrangements, and the results were checked against IGoR. Hypergeometric tests were used in a later analysis to score TCR-TCR, TCR-HLA and TCR-CMV co-occurrence, with a repertoire-size bias correction applied to the TCR pairs. A later analysis estimated false discovery rates by permuting HLA or CMV assignments 20 times. In a later analysis, co-occurring TCRs were grouped using DBSCAN, with TCRdist sequence similarity added in when clustering inside HLA-allele-positive subsets. Co-occurrence clustering excluded repertoires with fewer than 30,000 or more than 120,000 public chains, plus five with anomalous nucleotide sharing. TCRdb's version of the immuneACCESS table is confined to in-frame rearrangements and falls short of the full clone set. An unresolved V gene accounts for under half of the shortfall where checked; the remainder is of unknown origin. V and J calls and clone size are copied from that table; D and trimming were computed from the DNA. In this sample the table shows around 150,000 clones, approximately 80% of which occur a single time. The ten biggest clones cover less than 3% of the sample.

The cohort consisted of 666 healthy bone marrow donors. Cohort members were all nominally healthy when sampled, although unrecorded immune exposures were likely present. The donor was CMV seronegative and was included in the group of a few hundred seronegative cohort members. Every donor gave a peripheral blood sample, and the peripheral blood mononuclear cells from that sample were used for TCR beta sequencing. The Qiagen DNeasy Blood Extraction Kit was used to extract genomic DNA from the blood cell samples. Including the terminal cysteine and phenylalanine, the CDR3 comprises 12 residues. The DNA shown is the 36-base CDR3, in frame from base 1. V is clipped by 0 bases and J by 5 bases, and the sequence between their germline boundaries is 5 bases long. CDR1 and CDR2 are read off the germline V gene as SGHDT and YYEEEE. About this clone itself: Its binding antigen is unknown. No quality values exist for individual bases; no much larger clone is one base distant.

The sequence is built from TRBV5-6 and TRBJ2-5, with no D gene named confidently. This clonotype was sampled from a man aged 50-59 years in good health and CMV-seronegative. The sample taken for sequencing was PBMCs. The CDR3 reads as follows: CASSLVEETQYF. The DNA sequence follows: TGTGCCAGCAGCTTGGTTGAGGAGACCCAGTACTTC.